The rows below give T cell receptor beta chains drawn from one sample of a study of blood T cell repertoires in COVID-19. Using immunoSEQ multiplex PCR, the repertoire was profiled, and TCRdb retains in-frame clones only, with some absent. The data contain 250,000 or so clones, around 90% of them singletons. Material: PBMCs or T cells enriched from blood (not recorded which). Receptors were obtained from a woman aged 45-65 years who had recovered from COVID-19. CDR3s include the opening cysteine and the closing phenylalanine or tryptophan. Fields, in order: CDR3 length, J gene, V gene, D gene, clone size, CDR3 protein, CDR3 DNA. The D gene is left open where the match is weak. Rows may omit the clone size; those that give it use once, few, many or a size class.

len: 15
j_gene: TRBJ1-5
v_gene: TRBV9
d_gene: .
abundance: .
CDR3aa: CASSVDPPGGQPQHF
CDR3nt: TGTGCCAGCAGCGTAGACCCCCCGGGAGGTCAGCCCCAGCATTTT

len: 14
j_gene: TRBJ1-2
v_gene: TRBV4-2
d_gene: .
abundance: .
CDR3aa: CASSQRSGVLGYTF
CDR3nt: TGTGCCAGCAGCCAAAGGTCAGGGGTGCTTGGCTACACCTTC

len: 16
j_gene: TRBJ2-7
v_gene: TRBV15
d_gene: .
abundance: .
CDR3aa: CATSPYGTQSSYEQYF
CDR3nt: TGTGCCACCAGTCCGTATGGGACACAGAGCTCCTACGAGCAGTACTTC

len: 14
j_gene: TRBJ2-7
v_gene: TRBV27
d_gene: TRBD2
abundance: .
CDR3aa: CASSLLAGSLKQYF
CDR3nt: TGTGCCAGCAGTTTACTAGCGGGGTCCCTCAAGCAGTACTTC

len: 16
j_gene: TRBJ2-3
v_gene: TRBV5-4
d_gene: TRBD2
abundance: once
CDR3aa: CASSFSGGPGTDTQYF
CDR3nt: TGTGCCAGCAGCTTTAGCGGGGGCCCGGGCACAGATACGCAGTATTTT

len: 13
j_gene: TRBJ2-3
v_gene: TRBV3-1/TRBV3-2
d_gene: TRBD2
abundance: .
CDR3aa: CASRGLVTDTQYF
CDR3nt: TGTGCCAGCAGAGGACTAGTCACAGATACGCAGTATTTT

len: 16
j_gene: TRBJ2-3
v_gene: TRBV5-1
d_gene: .
abundance: .
CDR3aa: CASSLEAPTTGDTQYF
CDR3nt: TGCGCCAGCAGCTTGGAGGCACCAACCACGGGGGATACGCAGTATTTT

len: 14
j_gene: TRBJ2-7
v_gene: TRBV19
d_gene: TRBD1
abundance: .
CDR3aa: CASSSWDRNYEQYF
CDR3nt: TGTGCCAGTAGTTCCTGGGACAGAAACTACGAGCAGTACTTC

len: 15
j_gene: TRBJ2-1
v_gene: TRBV19
d_gene: TRBD1
abundance: once
CDR3aa: CASSTGQGRFDEQFF
CDR3nt: TGTGCCAGTAGTACCGGACAGGGACGGTTTGATGAGCAGTTCTTC

len: 18
j_gene: TRBJ2-7
v_gene: TRBV7-8
d_gene: TRBD2
abundance: .
CDR3aa: CASSSELDPGLAVIGQYF
CDR3nt: TGTGCCAGCAGCTCCGAGCTCGATCCGGGACTAGCGGTTATTGGGCAGTACTTC

len: 16
j_gene: TRBJ2-7
v_gene: TRBV27
d_gene: TRBD2
abundance: .
CDR3aa: CASSSLLAGAPSEQYF
CDR3nt: TGTGCCAGCAGTTCATTACTAGCGGGAGCCCCCTCCGAGCAGTACTTC

len: 14
j_gene: TRBJ2-5
v_gene: TRBV7-2
d_gene: .
abundance: .
CDR3aa: CASSLDRVQETQYF
CDR3nt: TGTGCCAGCAGCTTAGACAGGGTCCAAGAGACCCAGTACTTC

len: 13
j_gene: TRBJ1-2
v_gene: TRBV5-1
d_gene: .
abundance: .
CDR3aa: CASSLDNNYGYTF
CDR3nt: TGCGCCAGCAGCTTGGATAATAACTATGGCTACACCTTC

len: 15
j_gene: TRBJ1-2
v_gene: TRBV28
d_gene: TRBD1
abundance: .
CDR3aa: CASSTPGQGSIGYTF
CDR3nt: TGTGCCAGCAGCACTCCGGGACAGGGTTCGATCGGGTACACCTTC

len: 15
j_gene: TRBJ2-3
v_gene: TRBV19
d_gene: TRBD2
abundance: .
CDR3aa: CASSPGGLAADTQYF
CDR3nt: TGTGCCAGTAGTCCGGGGGGACTAGCGGCAGATACGCAGTATTTT

len: 12
j_gene: TRBJ2-1
v_gene: TRBV29-1
d_gene: TRBD2
abundance: .
CDR3aa: CSVASGYNEQFF
CDR3nt: TGCAGCGTTGCTAGCGGCTACAATGAGCAGTTCTTC

len: 14
j_gene: TRBJ2-2
v_gene: TRBV7-6
d_gene: TRBD1
abundance: .
CDR3aa: CASSRLQGTGELFF
CDR3nt: TGTGCCAGCAGTCGATTACAGGGGACCGGGGAGCTGTTTTTT

len: 14
j_gene: TRBJ1-3
v_gene: TRBV18
d_gene: .
abundance: .
CDR3aa: CASSPQGPGNTIYF
CDR3nt: TGTGCCAGCTCACCACAGGGGCCTGGAAACACCATATATTTT

len: 15
j_gene: TRBJ2-3
v_gene: TRBV7-6
d_gene: TRBD2
abundance: .
CDR3aa: CASSLGLAQTDTQYF
CDR3nt: TGTGCCAGCAGCTTGGGACTAGCGCAGACAGATACGCAGTATTTT

len: 14
j_gene: TRBJ2-7
v_gene: TRBV15
d_gene: TRBD2
abundance: .
CDR3aa: CATSRVLAAYEQYF
CDR3nt: TGTGCCACCAGCAGAGTTCTAGCGGCTTACGAGCAGTACTTC

len: 15
j_gene: TRBJ2-1
v_gene: TRBV5-8
d_gene: .
abundance: .
CDR3aa: CASSLDLSSYNEQFF
CDR3nt: TGTGCCAGCAGCTTGGACTTAAGCTCCTACAATGAGCAGTTCTTC

len: 15
j_gene: TRBJ1-1
v_gene: TRBV6-5
d_gene: .
abundance: once
CDR3aa: CASSYAEGVNTEAFF
CDR3nt: TGTGCCAGCAGTTACGCTGAGGGGGTGAACACTGAAGCTTTCTTT

len: 18
j_gene: TRBJ1-3
v_gene: TRBV6-4
d_gene: .
abundance: .
CDR3aa: CASSDSSPGRLSGNTIYF
CDR3nt: TGTGCCAGCAGTGACTCGAGTCCAGGCAGGCTCTCTGGAAACACCATATATTTT

len: 16
j_gene: TRBJ1-2
v_gene: TRBV19
d_gene: TRBD1
abundance: .
CDR3aa: CASIAWGTGNDYGYTF
CDR3nt: TGTGCCAGTATCGCTTGGGGGACAGGGAACGACTATGGCTACACCTTC

len: 19
j_gene: TRBJ2-5
v_gene: TRBV5-1
d_gene: TRBD2
abundance: few
CDR3aa: CASSRGGLAGVLSQETQYF
CDR3nt: TGCGCCAGCAGTAGAGGCGGGCTAGCGGGAGTTCTCTCCCAAGAGACCCAGTACTTC

len: 13
j_gene: TRBJ1-2
v_gene: TRBV7-9
d_gene: TRBD1
abundance: .
CDR3aa: CASSIQGARGYTF
CDR3nt: TGTGCCAGCAGCATTCAGGGGGCGCGGGGCTACACCTTC

len: 14
j_gene: TRBJ1-5
v_gene: TRBV2
d_gene: .
abundance: .
CDR3aa: CASSDRNSNQPQHF
CDR3nt: TGTGCCAGCAGTGACAGAAATAGCAATCAGCCCCAGCATTTT

len: 17
j_gene: TRBJ2-1
v_gene: TRBV7-3
d_gene: TRBD2
abundance: .
CDR3aa: CASSSQGLAGEGNEQFF
CDR3nt: TGTGCCAGCAGCTCCCAAGGACTAGCGGGAGAAGGCAATGAGCAGTTCTTC

len: 13
j_gene: TRBJ2-7
v_gene: TRBV3-1/TRBV3-2
d_gene: TRBD2
abundance: .
CDR3aa: CASGAGVILEQYF
CDR3nt: TGTGCCAGCGGAGCGGGAGTAATTCTCGAGCAGTACTTC

len: 17
j_gene: TRBJ2-7
v_gene: TRBV28
d_gene: .
abundance: few
CDR3aa: CASSFVDSRTLDYEQYF
CDR3nt: TGTGCCAGCAGTTTTGTGGACAGCCGTACCCTGGACTACGAGCAGTACTTC

len: 15
j_gene: TRBJ2-3
v_gene: TRBV5-1
d_gene: TRBD2
abundance: .
CDR3aa: CASSWGGRDTDTQYF
CDR3nt: TGCGCCAGCAGCTGGGGCGGGAGAGACACAGATACGCAGTATTTT

len: 14
j_gene: TRBJ2-5
v_gene: TRBV25-1
d_gene: TRBD1
abundance: .
CDR3aa: CASSEYRGHETQYF
CDR3nt: TGTGCCAGCAGTGAGTACAGGGGGCATGAGACCCAGTACTTC

len: 13
j_gene: TRBJ1-4
v_gene: TRBV30
d_gene: .
abundance: .
CDR3aa: CAWGLWGREKLFF
CDR3nt: TGTGCCTGGGGGCTTTGGGGGCGAGAAAAACTGTTTTTT

len: 16
j_gene: TRBJ1-4
v_gene: TRBV9
d_gene: TRBD1
abundance: once
CDR3aa: CASSVGQTGWAEKLFF
CDR3nt: TGTGCCAGCAGCGTAGGCCAGACAGGGTGGGCTGAAAAACTGTTTTTT

len: 17
j_gene: TRBJ1-4
v_gene: TRBV4-1
d_gene: .
abundance: .
CDR3aa: CASSQDEHQRGNEKLFF
CDR3nt: TGCGCCAGCAGCCAAGATGAACACCAACGAGGGAATGAAAAACTGTTTTTT

len: 14
j_gene: TRBJ2-5
v_gene: TRBV27
d_gene: TRBD1
abundance: .
CDR3aa: CASSPGTAQETQYF
CDR3nt: TGTGCCAGCAGTCCCGGGACAGCTCAAGAGACCCAGTACTTC

len: 14
j_gene: TRBJ1-1
v_gene: TRBV7-6
d_gene: TRBD1
abundance: .
CDR3aa: CASSSTTGVTEAFF
CDR3nt: TGTGCCAGCAGCTCTACGACAGGGGTAACTGAAGCTTTCTTT

len: 15
j_gene: TRBJ2-3
v_gene: TRBV18
d_gene: TRBD2
abundance: .
CDR3aa: CASSPLSRELDTQYF
CDR3nt: TGTGCCAGCTCACCACTCTCGCGGGAGTTAGATACGCAGTATTTT

len: 17
j_gene: TRBJ2-1
v_gene: TRBV5-4
d_gene: TRBD2
abundance: .
CDR3aa: CASSPGTRAGTYNEQFF
CDR3nt: TGTGCCAGCAGCCCCGGGACTAGGGCTGGGACCTACAATGAGCAGTTCTTC

len: 12
j_gene: TRBJ1-1
v_gene: TRBV11-2
d_gene: .
abundance: .
CDR3aa: CDSSMTGFEAFF
CDR3nt: TGTGACAGCAGCATGACAGGTTTTGAAGCTTTCTTT

len: 15
j_gene: TRBJ2-1
v_gene: TRBV11-2
d_gene: TRBD2
abundance: .
CDR3aa: CASSPLGTSGRGQFF
CDR3nt: TGTGCCAGCAGCCCGCTGGGGACTAGCGGGAGGGGGCAGTTCTTC

len: 14
j_gene: TRBJ2-7
v_gene: TRBV6-6
d_gene: .
abundance: .
CDR3aa: CASIIREPIYEQYF
CDR3nt: TGTGCCAGCATTATACGGGAACCCATCTACGAGCAGTACTTC

len: 18
j_gene: TRBJ2-7
v_gene: TRBV19
d_gene: .
abundance: .
CDR3aa: CASSSAGVTGVGSDEQYF
CDR3nt: TGTGCCAGTAGTTCCGCCGGTGTGACGGGAGTAGGCTCGGACGAGCAGTACTTC

len: 16
j_gene: TRBJ2-7
v_gene: TRBV5-4
d_gene: TRBD2
abundance: once
CDR3aa: CASSPIAGGVSYEQYF
CDR3nt: TGTGCCAGCAGTCCCATAGCGGGAGGCGTCTCCTACGAGCAGTACTTC

len: 17
j_gene: TRBJ2-5
v_gene: TRBV5-4
d_gene: .
abundance: .
CDR3aa: CASSVQSRGYAGETQYF
CDR3nt: TGTGCCAGCAGCGTACAATCGCGGGGCTATGCCGGAGAGACCCAGTACTTC

len: 13
j_gene: TRBJ2-7
v_gene: TRBV28
d_gene: .
abundance: .
CDR3aa: CASRGQGSYEQYF
CDR3nt: TGTGCCAGCAGGGGCCAGGGCTCCTACGAGCAGTACTTC

len: 16
j_gene: TRBJ2-3
v_gene: TRBV5-4
d_gene: TRBD2
abundance: few
CDR3aa: CASSLASGRTTDTQYF
CDR3nt: TGTGCCAGCAGCTTGGCTAGCGGGAGGACCACAGATACGCAGTATTTT

len: 14
j_gene: TRBJ1-1
v_gene: TRBV2
d_gene: TRBD1
abundance: .
CDR3aa: CASRGYRGRTEAFF
CDR3nt: TGTGCCAGCAGGGGATACAGGGGTCGCACTGAAGCTTTCTTT

len: 17
j_gene: TRBJ1-1
v_gene: TRBV15
d_gene: TRBD1
abundance: once
CDR3aa: CATSRDMWGPGGTEAFF
CDR3nt: TGTGCCACCAGCAGAGATATGTGGGGGCCAGGGGGCACTGAAGCTTTCTTT

len: 14
j_gene: TRBJ2-5
v_gene: TRBV5-1
d_gene: TRBD2
abundance: .
CDR3aa: CASKGLAGEETQYF
CDR3nt: TGCGCCAGCAAAGGGCTAGCGGGAGAAGAGACCCAGTACTTC

len: 14
j_gene: TRBJ2-3
v_gene: TRBV7-9
d_gene: .
abundance: .
CDR3aa: CASSRGGGLDTQYF
CDR3nt: TGTGCCAGCAGCCGGGGAGGAGGTTTAGACACGCAGTATTTT

len: 12
j_gene: TRBJ1-1
v_gene: TRBV28
d_gene: .
abundance: .
CDR3aa: CASSLRTVEAFF
CDR3nt: TGTGCCAGCAGTTTAAGGACAGTTGAAGCTTTCTTT